This T cell receptor beta chain was observed in a study of identical twins. TCRdb reprocessed the 5' RACE reads via MiXCR and lists one record per CDR3 protein. The sample holds around 140,000 distinct CDR3 sequences, around 3.6% seen once. From germline, CDR1 is SGHTA and CDR2 FQGNSA. The V and J ends lost 1 base and 4 bases respectively, with 6 bases between them. This CDR3 comprises 13 residues. This clonotype was seen a few times. Its matching antigen is unknown. Findings and caveats of the study: For cord blood, abundant beta clonotypes had fewer insertions, unlike memory repertoires, which showed none.

The clonotype originates from a man aged 18 to 35 in good health. V usage is TRBV7-2 and J usage is TRBJ2-3; D not resolved. Sample: memory T cells sorted from blood. CDR3 sequence (DNA): TGTGCCAGCAGCTTAGGATCCTCAGATACGCAGTATTTT. Amino acid sequence: CASSLGSSDTQYF.